The subject of this entry is one TCR beta chain. Its antigen is as yet unknown. The sample originates from a study of T cell repertoires in cytomegalovirus infection. As for the study in general: CMV infection together with matching HLA type was indicated by public TCR beta signatures.

TCRdb re-analysed the reads in MiXCR, keeping a single row per CDR3 protein. The table lists some 560,000 distinct CDR3 sequences, 35% to 50% of them singletons. Looked up from germline, CDR1 is DFQATT and CDR2 is SNEGSKA (reference sequence). V dropped 1 base and J dropped 4; count of bases not matched to a gene: 7. The CDR3 consists of 15 residues. The sequenced sample was cultured PBMCs, obtained from culture after CMV antigen stimulation. This receptor was obtained from a human donor in good health (CMV status not recorded). Some clones in this sample may be carry-over from other donors' samples. The gene calls are TRBV20-1 and TRBJ1-5; 7 nucleotides match TRBD1. In DNA, the CDR3 is TGCAGTGCTAGAGTTGGGACAGTAGTAAATCAGCCCCAGCATTTT. Translated: CSARVGTVVNQPQHF.